This is a list of T cell receptor beta chains from one sample in a study of cytotoxic CD8 clonotypes in ibrutinib-treated CLL. The data were produced by immunoSEQ multiplex PCR, yet TCRdb's version contains in-frame clones alone and is incomplete. The sample holds 110,000 to 150,000 clones; about 75% are singletons and the top ten take 5.1%. The sequenced sample was PBMCs, obtained after 24 months of ibrutinib treatment. The receptors were sampled from a human donor with chronic lymphocytic leukemia. CDR3s include the opening cysteine and the closing phenylalanine or tryptophan. D genes are given only for firm matches. The size entry is marked missing in some rows and otherwise reads once, few, many or a size class.

j_call,d_call,clone_size,v_call,cdr3_nt,cdr3_aa
TRBJ2-7,TRBD1,.,TRBV7-9,TGTGCCAGCAGCCCGGGACAGGCCTCCGGGGAGCAGTACTTC,CASSPGQASGEQYF
TRBJ2-4,TRBD2,.,TRBV2,TGTGCCAGCAGTCCCGGACTAGCCATAGCCAAAAACATTCAGTACTTC,CASSPGLAIAKNIQYF
TRBJ2-4,.,.,TRBV18,TGTGCCAGCTCACCTTTCGGCGGAGCTAGAGCCAAAAACATTCAGTACTTC,CASSPFGGARAKNIQYF
TRBJ1-2,.,.,TRBV19,TGTGCCAGTAGTATGGAGGGAACCTATGGCTACACCTTC,CASSMEGTYGYTF
TRBJ2-2,TRBD2,.,TRBV7-6,TGTGCCAGCAGCCCCCGGGGCGGACTAGCGGCTACGTCCGGGGAGCTGTTTTTT,CASSPRGGLAATSGELFF
TRBJ2-7,.,once,TRBV28,TGTGCCGCACGGGGGGCCGGCTACGAGCAGTACTTC,CAARGAGYEQYF
TRBJ2-7,.,.,TRBV5-1,TGCGCCAGCAGCTCGGCGACAGGTGCCCACGAGCAGTACTTC,CASSSATGAHEQYF
TRBJ2-7,.,few,TRBV6-5,TGTGCCAGCAGCCTCCTGAACACAGGGCCCGAGCAGTACTTC,CASSLLNTGPEQYF
TRBJ2-7,TRBD2,once,TRBV11-2,TGTGCCAGCAGCCCGAGCCGGGCTAGCGGGACCTACGAGCAGTACTTC,CASSPSRASGTYEQYF
TRBJ2-5,TRBD2,.,TRBV5-1,TGCGCCAGCGGAAGGACTAGCGTCGGGCAAGAGACCCAGTACTTC,CASGRTSVGQETQYF
TRBJ1-4,.,.,TRBV7-9,TGTGCCAGCAGACCGGGGGCGACTAATGAAAAACTGTTTTTT,CASRPGATNEKLFF
TRBJ2-1,.,.,TRBV29-1,TGCAGCGCCGACTTGGGAGGTTCGGGGTTCTTC,CSADLGGSGFF
TRBJ2-5,TRBD1,.,TRBV6-5,TGTGCCAGCAGTTATGGGACAGCTACCCAAGAGACCCAGTACTTC,CASSYGTATQETQYF
TRBJ2-5,.,.,TRBV7-3,TGTGCCAGCAGCCCAACCCCGGGGCAAGGGGAGACCCAGTACTTC,CASSPTPGQGETQYF
TRBJ1-2,.,.,TRBV29-1,TGCAGCGTTGAGGGGCAGGGAGGTTTCGAGGGGGGCTACACCTTC,CSVEGQGGFEGGYTF
TRBJ2-2,.,.,TRBV2,TGTGCCAGCAGTGAATGGCACCAGAACACCGGGGAGCTGTTTTTT,CASSEWHQNTGELFF
TRBJ1-2,.,.,TRBV6-6,TGTGCCAGCAGGCCCGACGGGGCCGGGTATGGCTACACCTTC,CASRPDGAGYGYTF